This TCR beta chain was documented in a study of T-cell reconstitution after alpha-beta-depleted transplantation in children. A TCRbeta library incorporating unique molecular identifiers was prepared. TCRdb re-derived calls from the PCR reads in MiXCR, one entry per CDR3 protein. The repertoire has roughly 180,000 distinct CDR3 sequences, 11% of them found once; the top ten carry approximately 13%. Study-wide results and limits: Hyperexpanded clones declined; after one year, newly produced T cells mostly supplied diversity. TCRbeta diversity was high at day 60 in some patients (a result of surviving recipient T cells and thymic progenitors).

This clonotype showed up many times. What it binds is unknown. The receptor was isolated from a boy aged 2 to 10 with acute myeloid leukemia, due to receive a stem cell transplant. The sample consisted of PBMCs, taken before TCRalphabeta/CD19-depleted stem cell transplant.

The DNA of the CDR3 is TGTGCCAGCAGCGTAGGACAGGACTATGGCTACACCTTC. Translating gives CASSVGQDYGYTF. The J gene is TRBJ1-2, the V gene TRBV9, with D possibly TRBD1 on 6 matching bases. Trimming removed 0 bases at V and 3 bases at J, with 6 bases between. Germline V gives CDR1 SGDLS, CDR2 YYNGEE. This CDR3 region has 13 residues.